This TCR beta chain was observed in a study of CD8+ T cells in alopecia areata. Germline V gene lookup returns CDR1 SQVTM and CDR2 ANQGSEA. The V gene lost 8 bases and the J gene lost 10 bases, with 18 bases spanning the gap. This CDR3 has 12 residues. Reverse transcription of extracted RNA yielded cDNA, which provided the sequencing template. The repertoire was sequenced with immunoSEQ multiplex PCR; TCRdb's copy has only in-frame clones and lacks some. There are a few hundred thousand clones in the sample; roughly three fifths occur only once, and over 4% lies in the top ten. The V and J genes are TRBV29-1 and TRBJ1-5; D gene unclear. This sequence originates from a human donor in good health. The sequenced sample consisted of CD8+ T cells sorted from blood. CDR3 coding DNA: TGCAGCCCCGAGGGCCGGGAAGGCCCCCAGCATTTT. Residues: CSPEGREGPQHF.